A single sample gave rise to the 27 T cell receptor beta chains below, sequenced in a study of OX40 agonist ivuxolimab in advanced cancers. TCRdb's copy holds only in-frame clones and misses some; the assay was immunoSEQ multiplex PCR. The repertoire holds some 95,000 clones, approximately 85% seen once, with about 4.1% in the top ten. The sequencing here drew on CD4+ or CD8+ T cells sorted from blood, taken in a trial of the OX40 agonist ivuxolimab. The source of these receptors is an adult with an advanced solid tumor such as melanoma, head and neck, liver or kidney cancer.

J is TRBJ2-1 and V is TRBV5-1; D remains ambiguous. Germline V gives CDR1 SGHRS, CDR2 YFSETQ. V lost 0 bases and J 5 bases, leaving 9 bases between the germline ends. This CDR3 region has 14 residues. The CDR3 DNA follows: TGCGCCAGCAGCTTGGAGGACCGTAACAATGAGCAGTTCTTC. The encoded protein is CASSLEDRNNEQFF.

The chain couples TRBV19 to TRBJ1-5; D perhaps matches TRBD1 (5 bases). Germline V gene lookup returns CDR1 LNHDA and CDR2 SQIVND (reference sequence). This CDR3 spans 13 amino acids. Between the trimmed V and J ends, which lost 2 bases and 6 bases, there was a span of 8 bases. CDR3 in amino acids: CASSISGVQPQHF. DNA for the CDR3: TGTGCCAGTAGTATATCGGGGGTTCAGCCCCAGCATTTT.

V and J are TRBV11-3 and TRBJ2-2; D ambiguous. Trimming left V 1 base short and J 8 bases short, with 5 bases between. The CDR3 is 12 residues long. Germline lookup yields CDR1 SGHNT and CDR2 YENEEA. CDR3 DNA: TGTGCCAGCAGCTTAGCGTTGGGGGAGCTGTTTTTT. Its protein is CASSLALGELFF.

The chain recombines TRBV15 with TRBJ1-1; TRBD1 matches at 9 bases. Germline CDR1 and CDR2: LNHNV and YYDKDF (reference sequence). CDR3 size: 16 residues. Unmatched junction bases numbered 12, after V lost 4 bases and J lost 6 bases. The CDR3 DNA sequence: TGTGCCACCAGCACAGTGGTTGGGACAGGGTCCCCTGAAGCTTTCTTT. It is translated as CATSTVVGTGSPEAFF.

V is TRBV18 and J is TRBJ2-7, with D maybe TRBD1 (6 bases). Germline CDR1 and CDR2: KGHSH and LQKENI. Between the trimmed V and J ends, which lost 6 bases and 0 bases, there was a span of 12 bases. CDR3 size: 14 residues. CDR3 DNA: TGTGCCAGCTCTCCGACAGGAGCCTCCTACGAGCAGTACTTC. The encoded protein is CASSPTGASYEQYF.

In DNA, the CDR3 is TGTGCCAGCAGCAAAACCGGGACTGGAAACACCGGGGAGCTGTTTTTT. Translation gives CASSKTGTGNTGELFF. The rearrangement joins TRBV9 to TRBJ2-2; tentatively, D is TRBD2 (6 bases). V dropped 4 bases and J dropped 2 bases, with 15 bases sitting between them. This CDR3 spans 16 amino acids. Germline CDR1 reads SGDLS; CDR2 reads YYNGEE. Supplemented by reference TRBV9 and TRBJ2-2, the full variable domain reads DSGVTQTPKHLITATGQRVTLRCSPRSGDLSVYWYQQSLDQGLQFLIQYYNGEERAKGNILERFSAQQFPDLHSELNLSSLELGDSALYFCASSKTGTGNTGELFFGEGSRLTVL.

The rearrangement joins TRBV30 to TRBJ2-1; D might be TRBD1 (5 bases). Germline V CDR1 and CDR2: GTSNPN, SVGIG (reference sequence). Trimming cost V 8 bases and J 5 bases, with 22 bases left between them. CDR3 length: 15 residues. This CDR3 reads CARARGNQFDNEQFF. The DNA for the CDR3 is TGTGCCCGTGCAAGGGGAAACCAATTTGACAATGAGCAGTTCTTC.

The gene calls are TRBV12-5 and TRBJ2-2; D not resolved. Germline assignment: CDR1 LGHNT and CDR2 FRNRAP. The CDR3 has 14 amino acids. The germline V and J ends were trimmed by 5 bases and 5 bases, with 12 bases remaining between them. For the CDR3, the DNA is TGTGCTAGTGGTCCTCTGTGGGAAACCGGGGAGCTGTTTTTT. Its translation: CASGPLWETGELFF. Full variable domain (remainder filled in from reference TRBV12-5 and TRBJ2-2): DARVTQTPRHKVTEMGQEVTMRCQPILGHNTVFWYRQTMMQGLELLAYFRNRAPLDDSGMPKDRFSAEMPDATLATLKIQPSEPRDSAVYFCASGPLWETGELFFGEGSRLTVL.

V gene TRBV19 combines with J gene TRBJ2-1; 9 nucleotides match TRBD1. Trimming cost V 5 bases and J 8 bases; bases outside gene matches: 10. The CDR3 is 15 amino acids. Per the germline V gene, CDR1 is LNHDA and CDR2 is SQIVND (reference sequence). In DNA form, the CDR3 reads TGTGCCAGTAGTTACGGGACAGGGAATAACGATGAGCAGTTCTTC. Residues: CASSYGTGNNDEQFF.

The rearrangement links TRBV7-8 to TRBJ2-5, with D possibly being TRBD1 (6 bases). Germline CDR1 is SGHVS and CDR2 is FQNEAQ. Trimming left V 0 bases short and J 4 bases short, with 27 bases between. This CDR3 has 20 amino acids. CDR3 residues: CASSLAIAPVVRGIGETQYF. The DNA for the CDR3 is TGTGCCAGCAGCTTAGCGATAGCGCCCGTCGTGAGGGGGATAGGAGAGACCCAGTACTTC. Full variable domain (outside the CDR3, taken from reference TRBV7-8 and TRBJ2-5): GAGVSQSPRYKVAKRGQDVALRCDPISGHVSLFWYQQALGQGPEFLTYFQNEAQLDKSGLPSDRFFAERPEGSVSTLKIQRTQQEDSAVYLCASSLAIAPVVRGIGETQYFGPGTRLLVL.

The chain recombines TRBV12-5 with TRBJ2-7; 7 bases are a match to TRBD2. Germline V gene lookup returns CDR1 LGHNT and CDR2 FRNRAP. The length of the CDR3 is 16 residues. After removal of 5 bases from V and 6 bases from J, the junction contained 16 bases not matched to a gene. CDR3 sequence reads: CASGPRFVGLAGEQYF. The CDR3 bases are TGTGCTAGTGGTCCCCGATTTGTAGGTTTAGCGGGCGAGCAGTACTTC.

The V and J genes are TRBV12-5 and TRBJ2-3; no definite D call. Trimming shortened V by 8 bases and J by 11 bases, and 17 bases separated the two germline ends. The CDR3 is made up of 12 amino acids. Germline loops: CDR1 LGHNT, CDR2 FRNRAP. CDR3 in amino acids: CASSADSGEQYF. The CDR3 nucleotides read TGTGCTAGTAGCGCAGATTCGGGCGAGCAGTATTTT. The full variable domain, rest sourced from reference TRBV12-5 and TRBJ2-3, is DARVTQTPRHKVTEMGQEVTMRCQPILGHNTVFWYRQTMMQGLELLAYFRNRAPLDDSGMPKDRFSAEMPDATLATLKIQPSEPRDSAVYFCASSADSGEQYFGPGTRLTVL.

This clone has more than one count but fewer than ten. The chain joins TRBV10-3 to TRBJ2-3; D is unclear. The CDR3 is made up of 15 amino acids. Trimming cost V 3 bases and J 3 bases, with 13 bases left between them. Germline CDR1 reads ENHRY; CDR2 reads SYGVKD. In DNA, the CDR3 is TGTGCCATCAGTGAAGGTCATGAACGGACAGATACGCAGTATTTT. It is translated as CAISEGHERTDTQYF.

The chain couples TRBV7-3 to TRBJ2-7, with 8 bases matching TRBD2. V shed 6 bases and J 4 bases; nucleotides not matched to a gene: 8. The CDR3 covers 14 residues. The germline gives CDR1 SGHTA, CDR2 FQGTGA. The CDR3 nucleotides are TGTGCCAGCAGGTCCCCCACGGGAGGGTACGAGCAGTACTTC. Protein sequence: CASRSPTGGYEQYF. The entire variable domain, with the rest obtained from reference TRBV7-3 and TRBJ2-7, is as follows: GAGVSQTPSNKVTEKGKYVELRCDPISGHTALYWYRQSLGQGPEFLIYFQGTGAADDSGLPNDRFFAVRPEGSVSTLKIQRTERGDSAVYLCASRSPTGGYEQYFGPGTRLTVT.

The V and J genes are TRBV19 and TRBJ2-5; D gene unclear. Germline CDR1 is LNHDA and CDR2 is SQIVND (reference sequence). The CDR3 is made up of 14 amino acids. Trimming pared 10 bases from V and 2 bases from J, leaving 17 bases between. The CDR3 DNA is TGTGCCACTACTGTCGGTGTGGGACAAGAGACCCAGTACTTC. It specifies CATTVGVGQETQYF.

The chain joins TRBV4-1 to TRBJ2-5; 7 bases fit TRBD2. This CDR3 region has 16 residues. The junction had 5 bases not matched to a gene; V was cut back by 1 base and J by 0 bases. From germline, CDR1 is MGHRA and CDR2 YSYEKL. In DNA form, the CDR3 reads TGCGCCAGCAGCCAAGGGCTAGCGGATAACCAAGAGACCCAGTACTTC. Its protein is CASSQGLADNQETQYF.

This clone was found once. The chain is built from TRBV7-8 and TRBJ2-7; 8 nucleotides agree with TRBD2. Trimming cost V 6 bases and J 3 bases; bases outside gene matches: 10. Germline CDR1 reads SGHVS; CDR2 reads FQNEAQ. This CDR3 comprises 15 residues. The CDR3 DNA reads TGTGCCAGCAGTGCGGGGAGCGGGAGTATCTACGAGCAGTACTTC. Its protein is CASSAGSGSIYEQYF. The variable domain in full, completed from reference TRBV7-8 and TRBJ2-7, reads GAGVSQSPRYKVAKRGQDVALRCDPISGHVSLFWYQQALGQGPEFLTYFQNEAQLDKSGLPSDRFFAERPEGSVSTLKIQRTQQEDSAVYLCASSAGSGSIYEQYFGPGTRLTVT.

V is TRBV6-6 and J is TRBJ2-3; TRBD1 might be the D (6 bases). Germline V gene lookup returns CDR1 MNHNY and CDR2 SVGAGI (reference sequence). The V end lost 5 bases, the J end lost 4 bases, and 16 bases lay between the germline ends. This CDR3 is 15 amino acids long. The CDR3, as DNA: TGTGCCAGCAGTGAGGGGGAGAGTGGCGCAGATACGCAGTATTTT. Translated, it gives CASSEGESGADTQYF.

The chain links TRBV6-6 to TRBJ2-5; D perhaps matches TRBD2 (6 bases). Germline V gives CDR1 MNHNY, CDR2 SVGAGI (reference sequence). This CDR3 is built from 16 residues. Trimming pared 6 bases from V and 3 bases from J, leaving 20 bases between. The CDR3 loop is CASSPTATSAKETQYF. CDR3 in DNA: TGTGCCAGCAGCCCCACGGCGACTAGTGCGAAAGAGACCCAGTACTTC.

This chain connects TRBV6-6 to TRBJ1-2; possibly TRBD1 for D (5 bases). Germline V gene lookup returns CDR1 MNHNY and CDR2 SVGAGI (reference sequence). The CDR3 sequence is 16 residues long. V lost 6 bases to trimming and J lost 0 bases, with 17 bases between them. CDR3 DNA: TGTGCCAGCAGAGGTAACCGGGACGGAGCTAACTATGGCTACACCTTC. This codes for CASRGNRDGANYGYTF.

This clone has more than one count but fewer than ten. The V call is TRBV7-2, the J call TRBJ2-7; 7 bases agree with TRBD1. This CDR3 is 14 amino acids long. The junction had 10 bases not matched to a gene; V was cut back by 5 bases and J by 6 bases. From germline, CDR1 is SGHTA and CDR2 FQGNSA. CDR3 coding DNA: TGTGCCAGCAGCCCCACGGGACAGAGGGGCGAGCAGTACTTC. It is translated as CASSPTGQRGEQYF.

The genes are TRBV5-1 and TRBJ2-1, with TRBD2 matching over 7 bases. This CDR3 is 16 amino acids long. Germline CDR1 is SGHRS and CDR2 is YFSETQ. The ends lost 3 bases at V and 2 bases at J; junction bases unmatched: 8. This chain's CDR3 is CASSSSSGGTYNEQFF. Here the CDR3 DNA reads TGCGCCAGCAGCTCTTCTAGCGGAGGGACCTACAATGAGCAGTTCTTC. Using reference TRBV5-1 and TRBJ2-1 for the parts outside the CDR3, the full variable domain is KAGVTQTPRYLIKTRGQQVTLSCSPISGHRSVSWYQQTPGQGLQFLFEYFSETQRNKGNFPGRFSGRQFSNSRSEMNVSTLELGDSALYLCASSSSSGGTYNEQFFGPGTRLTVL.

This sequence joins TRBV11-3 and TRBJ2-1, with D tentatively TRBD1 or TRBD2 (5 bases each). V was trimmed by 5 bases and J by 6 bases, leaving 14 bases between them. This CDR3 spans 14 amino acids. The V gene's germline CDR1 is SGHNT and CDR2 YENEEA. This CDR3 reads CASSPEGRSNEQFF. The CDR3 nucleotides read TGTGCCAGCAGCCCAGAGGGACGTTCCAATGAGCAGTTCTTC.

The rearrangement joins TRBV21-1 to TRBJ2-5. The J call may be wrong; the DNA end is better matched by TRBJ2-7. TRBV21-1 is noted as a pseudogene. CDR3 length: 12 residues. CDR3 sequence: CASGRRSYEQYF. In DNA, the CDR3 is TGTGCCAGTGGCCGTCGCTCCTACGAGCAGTACTTC.

The chain employs TRBV19 and TRBJ2-3, with D tentatively TRBD1 (7 bases). Germline CDR1 and CDR2: LNHDA and SQIVND (reference sequence). This CDR3 has 16 amino acids. The ends were cut back, 4 bases at V and 5 bases at J, with 19 bases in the middle. CDR3 residues: CASSKPGGAGRDTQYF. In DNA form, the CDR3 reads TGTGCCAGTAGTAAGCCAGGGGGTGCGGGACGAGATACGCAGTATTTT.

This clone was found a few times. CDR3 DNA: TGTGCCAGTTCAGGGTCAGGAGCCACAGATACGCAGTATTTT. It specifies CASSGSGATDTQYF. The chain combines TRBV19 with TRBJ2-3, with D possibly TRBD1 on 5 matching bases. The CDR3 spans 14 residues. The V and J ends lost 8 bases and 2 bases respectively, with 14 bases between them. Per the germline V gene, CDR1 is LNHDA and CDR2 is SQIVND (reference sequence).

This chain links TRBV7-6 with TRBJ2-6, with a weak D call TRBD2 (6 bases). The V gene lost 1 base and the J gene lost 0 bases, with 16 bases spanning the gap. CDR1 is SGHVS, CDR2 FNYEAQ, per germline. This CDR3 spans 19 amino acids. CDR3 coding DNA: TGTGCCAGCAGCTTAGAGGTCGCGGGGTTCAACTCTGGGGCCAACGTCCTGACTTTC. Encoded protein: CASSLEVAGFNSGANVLTF.